This entry describes one T cell receptor (beta chain). Its antigen is unidentified. The trim removed 5 bases at V and 0 bases at J, leaving 3 bases unmatched. There are 16 residues in the CDR3. The germline V gene has CDR1 MNHNY and CDR2 SVGAGI (reference sequence). The source of the sample is a study of cytomegalovirus exposure and HLA in healthy donors. General study results and limits: Immune exposure information available was restricted to CMV serostatus. Later analysis associated a missense DCLRE1C variant with TCR beta V- and J-gene trimming.

The study ran its PCR with 60 Vbeta and 13 Jbeta primers. This table comes from immunoSEQ multiplex PCR, and its TCRdb copy is limited to in-frame clones, with some not included. The table has approximately 190,000 clones, around 84% seen once. The TCR was taken from a man between 40 and 49 years old in good health and CMV-seropositive. The rearrangement joins TRBV6-6 to TRBJ1-6; 8 nucleotides agree with TRBD1. Input material: PBMCs. The CDR3 sequence: CASSPGQGSYNSPLHF. The CDR3 bases are TGTGCCAGCAGTCCCGGACAGGGCTCCTATAATTCACCCCTCCACTTT.